A single sample is the source of the 10 T cell receptor beta chains below, sequenced in a study of shared clonotypes between healthy human individuals. The table came from immunoSEQ multiplex PCR; TCRdb's copy has only in-frame clones and leaves some out. The data show about 2.4 million clones, approximately 93% seen once. Source material: naive CD4+ T cells from PBMCs. Indicated subset: CD45RA+ positively selected. Receptors were obtained from a man aged 18 to 30 in good health. Some clones in this sample may be carry-over from other donors' samples.

The chain joins TRBV10-3 to TRBJ2-3; D not resolved. The CDR3 spans 17 residues. V dropped 2 bases and J dropped 0 bases, with 15 bases sitting between them. Germline V gene sequence: CDR1 ENHRY, CDR2 SYGVKD. The CDR3 protein is CAISEQRLSASTDTQYF. The CDR3 nucleotides are TGTGCCATCAGTGAGCAGCGACTTTCGGCTAGCACAGATACGCAGTATTTT.

The chain employs TRBV10-3 and TRBJ2-7; 9 bases agree with TRBD1. The CDR3 covers 16 residues. The germline V gene encodes CDR1 ENHRY and CDR2 SYGVKD. Unmatched junction bases numbered 11, after V lost 4 bases and J lost 4 bases. CDR3 DNA sequence: TGTGCCATCAGTGTAACGGGACAGGGTGGAAAATACGAGCAGTACTTC. Residues: CAISVTGQGGKYEQYF.

This chain joins TRBV28 and TRBJ2-1, with TRBD1 matching 8 bases. The CDR3 totals 15 residues. After removal of 4 bases from V and 4 bases from J, the junction contained 6 bases not matched to a gene. Germline V gene lookup returns CDR1 MDHEN and CDR2 SYDVKM. The CDR3 DNA reads as TGTGCCAGCAGTTACAGGGGGGCTCAGTACAATGAGCAGTTCTTC. Protein product: CASSYRGAQYNEQFF. The variable domain in full, with the rest retrieved from reference TRBV28 and TRBJ2-1, is DVKVTQSSRYLVKRTGEKVFLECVQDMDHENMFWYRQDPGLGLRLIYFSYDVKMKEKGDIPEGYSVSREKKERFSLILESASTNQTSMYLCASSYRGAQYNEQFFGPGTRLTVL.

V gene TRBV2 combines with J gene TRBJ2-2; 11 bases match TRBD1. The length of the CDR3 is 14 residues. The germline V gene has CDR1 SNHLY and CDR2 FYNNEI. The J segment lost 6 bases and the V segment lost 6 bases, leaving 3 bases of the junction unmatched. This CDR3 is CASRDRGQSGELFF. The CDR3 region has the DNA TGTGCCAGCAGGGACAGGGGGCAATCCGGGGAGCTGTTTTTT.

The chain recombines TRBV29-1 with TRBJ2-5; 8 nucleotides agree with TRBD1. The J call may be incorrect, as the DNA end agrees better with TRBJ2-7. This CDR3 spans 13 amino acids. Per the germline V gene, CDR1 is SQVTM and CDR2 is ANQGSEA. In DNA, the CDR3 is TGCAGCGTAGGACAGGGTGGTATCGACGAGCAGTACTTC. Translating gives CSVGQGGIDEQYF.

This clone is a singleton in its sample. This rearrangement joins TRBV5-6 to TRBJ2-1; D is uncertain. The V end lost 1 base, the J end lost 8 bases, and 4 bases lay between the germline ends. CDR3 length: 11 amino acids. CDR1 is SGHDT, CDR2 YYEEEE, per germline. In DNA form, the CDR3 reads TGTGCCAGCAGCTTGAGGGATGAGCAGTTCTTC. It specifies CASSLRDEQFF. Filled out from reference TRBV5-6 and TRBJ2-1, the complete variable domain reads DAGVTQSPTHLIKTRGQQVTLRCSPKSGHDTVSWYQQALGQGPQFIFQYYEEEERQRGNFPDRFSGHQFPNYSSELNVNALLLGDSALYLCASSLRDEQFFGPGTRLTVL.

V is TRBV7-2 and J is TRBJ2-7; TRBD2 agrees at 10 bases. Germline V gives CDR1 SGHTA, CDR2 FQGNSA. This CDR3 has 15 amino acids. V gave up 5 bases and J gave up 4 bases; unmatched junction bases: 8. The CDR3 reads CASSRRASGSYEQYF. The DNA for the CDR3 is TGTGCCAGCAGCCGTCGGGCTAGCGGGAGTTACGAGCAGTACTTC.

The chain carries TRBV5-1 and TRBJ2-1; 14 nucleotides agree with TRBD2. The CDR3 length is 18 residues. V was clipped by 4 bases and J by 1 base; unmatched bases: 7. Germline CDR1 is SGHRS and CDR2 is YFSETQ. The CDR3 sequence: CASSVGLAGEVSYNEQFF. The CDR3 nucleotides read TGCGCCAGCAGCGTGGGACTAGCGGGAGAGGTATCCTACAATGAGCAGTTCTTC.

V is TRBV14 and J is TRBJ2-3, with 11 positions matching TRBD2. Germline assignment: CDR1 SGHDN and CDR2 FVKESK. J lost 6 bases, V lost 8 bases, and 4 bases had no gene match. CDR3 length: 13 residues. In nucleotides, the CDR3 is TGTGCCAGCGTTAGCGGGAGGGTTGATACGCAGTATTTT. Its translation is CASVSGRVDTQYF.

The chain recombines TRBV2 with TRBJ2-7, with 8 bases identical to TRBD1. The germline CDR1 and CDR2 sequences are SNHLY and FYNNEI. The ends lost 6 bases at V and 7 bases at J; junction bases unmatched: 14. This CDR3 has 15 residues. CDR3 DNA sequence: TGTGCCAGCAGCCCAGAGACAGGGGCTTGGGGGGAGCAGTACTTC. Translation gives CASSPETGAWGEQYF.